Listed below are T cell receptor beta chains from one sample, sequenced in a study of blood T cell repertoires in COVID-19. TCRdb's copy holds only in-frame clones and misses some; the assay was immunoSEQ multiplex PCR. The table has under 200,000 clones, about 83% seen once; the top ten hold under 3.5%. Input material: peripheral blood. The source is a woman aged 80 or older with COVID-19, enrolled during active disease. Each CDR3 is given with its conserved first and last residue. Each record gives: J gene, clone size, D gene, V gene, CDR3 DNA, CDR3 protein. A D gene is named only where the DNA matches it firmly. Clone size is not always given. Where it is, it says once, few, many or a class for expanded clones.

j_call: TRBJ2-3
clone_size: NA
d_call: NA
v_call: TRBV7-9
cdr3_nt: TGTGCCAGCACCCCTAGCGTAGCAGGGGGTACGCAGTATTTT
cdr3_aa: CASTPSVAGGTQYF

j_call: TRBJ1-5
clone_size: NA
d_call: NA
v_call: TRBV6-1
cdr3_nt: TGTGCCAGCAGTGAACCGGGCAGGGGCCTCAAACAGCCCCAGCATTTT
cdr3_aa: CASSEPGRGLKQPQHF

j_call: TRBJ1-1
clone_size: NA
d_call: NA
v_call: TRBV7-3
cdr3_nt: TGTGCCACCGTAGGAGGTTTCACTGAAGCTTTCTTT
cdr3_aa: CATVGGFTEAFF

j_call: TRBJ1-5
clone_size: few
d_call: TRBD1
v_call: TRBV19
cdr3_nt: TGTGCCAGTAGTATTAGGGGACAGGGCCTTAATCAGCCCCAGCATTTT
cdr3_aa: CASSIRGQGLNQPQHF

j_call: TRBJ1-1
clone_size: once
d_call: TRBD1
v_call: TRBV18
cdr3_nt: TGTGCCAGCTCACCGTGGACAGGGGTGGGTGAAGCTTTCTTT
cdr3_aa: CASSPWTGVGEAFF

j_call: TRBJ2-3
clone_size: NA
d_call: TRBD2
v_call: TRBV5-1
cdr3_nt: TGCGCCAGCAGCTTGGGCGTAGCGGGGTACACAGATACGCAGTATTTT
cdr3_aa: CASSLGVAGYTDTQYF

j_call: TRBJ1-2
clone_size: NA
d_call: TRBD1
v_call: TRBV10-3
cdr3_nt: TGTGCCATCAGTGAGTCAGCACAGGGGAAGAAGGATGGCTACACCTTC
cdr3_aa: CAISESAQGKKDGYTF

j_call: TRBJ1-2
clone_size: NA
d_call: NA
v_call: TRBV6-1
cdr3_nt: TGTGCCAGCAGTGAAGACGGCGGAGCTACTCAAAGGCTCACCTTC
cdr3_aa: CASSEDGGATQRLTF

j_call: TRBJ1-2
clone_size: NA
d_call: TRBD1
v_call: TRBV24-1
cdr3_nt: TGTGCCACTAGCCGGGACAGTAACTATGGCTACACCTTC
cdr3_aa: CATSRDSNYGYTF

j_call: TRBJ2-7
clone_size: NA
d_call: TRBD2
v_call: TRBV4-2
cdr3_nt: TGTGCCAGCAGCCAAGACGTCTCTAGCGGAGGAAGCTACGAGCAGTACTTC
cdr3_aa: CASSQDVSSGGSYEQYF

j_call: TRBJ2-5
clone_size: NA
d_call: NA
v_call: TRBV15
cdr3_nt: TGTGCCACCAGCAGAGATCAAGTGGGGCAGAGAGAGACCCAGTACTTC
cdr3_aa: CATSRDQVGQRETQYF

j_call: TRBJ1-3
clone_size: few
d_call: NA
v_call: TRBV4-3
cdr3_nt: TGCGCCAGCAGCCAACTCCCCGGGTCGAGCTCTGGAAACACCATATATTTT
cdr3_aa: CASSQLPGSSSGNTIYF

j_call: TRBJ2-5
clone_size: few
d_call: NA
v_call: TRBV2
cdr3_nt: TGTGCCAGCAGTGCTACGCGGGAGACCCAGTACTTC
cdr3_aa: CASSATRETQYF

j_call: TRBJ2-7
clone_size: NA
d_call: NA
v_call: TRBV11-2
cdr3_nt: TGTGCCAGCAGCGGTGATTTTAGACAAAGAGGGTTCGAGCAGTACTTC
cdr3_aa: CASSGDFRQRGFEQYF

j_call: TRBJ2-5
clone_size: few
d_call: TRBD1
v_call: TRBV28
cdr3_nt: TGTGCCAGCAGTTTTCTTCCCACCGACAGGGGCCAAGAGACCCAGTACTTC
cdr3_aa: CASSFLPTDRGQETQYF

j_call: TRBJ2-7
clone_size: NA
d_call: TRBD1
v_call: TRBV4-2
cdr3_nt: TGTGCCAGCAGCCCCCCGACAGGGGACGAGCAGTACTTC
cdr3_aa: CASSPPTGDEQYF

j_call: TRBJ2-1
clone_size: NA
d_call: NA
v_call: TRBV28
cdr3_nt: TGTGCCAGCAGTATGACAGGATTACTCTCCTACAATGAGCAGTTCTTC
cdr3_aa: CASSMTGLLSYNEQFF

j_call: TRBJ2-7
clone_size: NA
d_call: TRBD2
v_call: TRBV7-2
cdr3_nt: TGTGCCAGCTTCGAAGGGTCGGGGGGGCCCTACGAGCAGTACTTC
cdr3_aa: CASFEGSGGPYEQYF